This passage covers 20 T cell receptor beta chains from one sample sequenced in a study of CD8 T cells in ankylosing spondylitis. Their target antigens are unknown. TCRdb re-called the 5' RACE reads through MiXCR, storing one row per CDR3 protein. The data hold about 460,000 distinct CDR3 sequences, with about 5.7% observed a single time. Study findings and constraints: Typical of ankylosing spondylitis blood, it appeared, was a TCR beta motif of several highly homologous variants.

Source material: blood, either unsorted or a sorted T cell fraction (not recorded which). These receptors came from a male donor with ankylosing spondylitis.

Only a few counts were recorded for this clonotype. The rearrangement joins TRBV4-3 to TRBJ2-1, with 9 bases aligning to TRBD1. The germline gives CDR1 LGHNA, CDR2 YSLEER. V lost 0 bases, J lost 3 bases, and 3 bases stayed unmatched. The CDR3 spans 16 residues. CDR3 sequence: CASSQEVTGGYNEQFF. The CDR3 region has the DNA TGCGCCAGCAGCCAAGAGGTGACAGGGGGCTACAATGAGCAGTTCTTC.

The sample holds many counts of this clonotype. The CDR3 DNA is TGCGCCAGCAGCCAAGATAGGTTTCGGGCCAGTCGCGGTGAAAAACTGTTTTTT. Translating it yields CASSQDRFRASRGEKLFF. The chain recombines TRBV4-3 with TRBJ1-4; D ambiguous. V lost 0 bases and J lost 7, with 21 bases in between. There are 18 residues in the CDR3. In germline, CDR1 is LGHNA, CDR2 YSLEER.

This clonotype was detected many times. The chain combines TRBV7-2 with TRBJ1-6, with 9 bases lining up with TRBD1. CDR1 is SGHTA and CDR2 is FQGNSA in the germline V gene. With V trimmed by 3 bases and J by 4 bases, 1 base remained unmatched. The CDR3 covers 15 residues. In DNA form, the CDR3 reads TGTGCCAGCAGCTTGGACAGGGGATATAATTCACCCCTCCACTTT. Translation gives CASSLDRGYNSPLHF. Using reference TRBV7-2 and TRBJ1-6 for the parts outside the CDR3, the full variable domain is GAGVSQSPSNKVTEKGKDVELRCDPISGHTALYWYRQSLGQGLEFLIYFQGNSAPDKSGLPSDRFSAERTGGSVSTLTIQRTQQEDSAVYLCASSLDRGYNSPLHFGNGTRLTVT.

This clonotype appeared a few times. The chain is built from TRBV12-3 or TRBV12-4 and TRBJ1-3; D possibly corresponds to TRBD1 (5 bases). The CDR3 length is 15 residues. V was shortened by 5 bases and J by 2 bases, with 13 bases between the two germline ends. CDR3 in amino acids: CASSPGTNAGNTIYF. The CDR3 DNA sequence: TGTGCCAGCAGTCCCGGGACTAACGCTGGAAACACCATATATTTT.

This clonotype was observed at least ten times. The rearrangement uses TRBV29-1 and TRBJ2-1; 9 bases are shared with TRBD2. Trimming at V came to 7 bases and at J to 0 bases, leaving 4 bases not matched to a gene. CDR3 length equals 14 residues. Germline V gene lookup returns CDR1 SQVTM and CDR2 ANQGSEA. The CDR3 spells CSGDSGSSYNEQFF. The CDR3 DNA sequence: TGCAGCGGTGATAGCGGGAGCTCCTACAATGAGCAGTTCTTC.

This clonotype was detected many times. The chain recombines TRBV2 with TRBJ2-7; D is uncertain. Trimming stripped 4 bases from V and 2 bases from J, with 6 bases between. CDR1 is SNHLY, CDR2 FYNNEI, per germline. The CDR3 length is 12 residues. In nucleotides, the CDR3 is TGTGCCAGCAGTGTGGAGCCCTACGAGCAGTACTTC. It encodes CASSVEPYEQYF.

V is TRBV4-1 and J is TRBJ2-5, with TRBD2 identical over 7 bases. This CDR3 is built from 17 residues. Germline lookup yields CDR1 MGHRA and CDR2 YSYEKL. With 4 bases clipped from V and 5 bases from J, the junction kept 16 bases outside the gene matches. The CDR3 DNA is TGCGCCAGCAGCCTGAAGGTCGGTGCGGGAGAACGGGAGACCCAGTACTTC. The encoded protein is CASSLKVGAGERETQYF.

The rearrangement uses TRBV3-1 and TRBJ2-5, with a possible D match to TRBD2 (6 bases). The CDR3 is 15 amino acids. The V gene's germline CDR1 is LGHDT and CDR2 YNNKEL (reference sequence). V dropped 3 bases and J dropped 2 bases, with 13 bases sitting between them. Here the CDR3 DNA reads TGTGCCAGCAGCCAGATGGAGGGCTTACAAGAGACCCAGTACTTC. Its protein is CASSQMEGLQETQYF.

The chain employs TRBV6-1 and TRBJ1-1; 8 bases agree with TRBD1. Germline-derived CDR1 and CDR2 are MNHNS and SASEGT. V lost 6 bases and J lost 5; bases outside the gene matches: 11. This CDR3 contains 15 residues. This CDR3 is CASRSPRTGFTEAFF. CDR3 DNA: TGTGCCAGCAGGAGCCCCCGGACAGGGTTTACTGAAGCTTTCTTT.

V usage is TRBV18 and J usage is TRBJ1-4; D call uncertain. Germline-derived CDR1 and CDR2 are KGHSH and LQKENI. CDR3 length equals 16 residues. V lost 5 bases and J 2 bases, leaving 15 bases between the germline ends. CDR3 DNA: TGTGCCAGCTCATACCGACCAGGAATCACTAATGAAAAACTGTTTTTT. Protein sequence: CASSYRPGITNEKLFF.

This clonotype appeared many times. The chain links TRBV5-1 to TRBJ1-2; the D gene is possibly TRBD1 (5 bases). Trimming took off 4 bases at V and 1 base at J, with 14 bases between the two ends. The CDR3 has 15 residues. Germline-derived CDR1 and CDR2 are SGHRS and YFSETQ. CDR3 amino acids: CASSREGASNYGYTF. The CDR3 DNA follows: TGCGCCAGCAGCCGCGAAGGGGCGAGTAACTATGGCTACACCTTC.

This clonotype has ten or more counts. The chain has TRBV29-1 and TRBJ1-6, with 7 bases that match TRBD1. V gave up 7 bases and J gave up 5 bases; unmatched junction bases: 5. The CDR3 is made up of 13 amino acids. Germline V gene lookup returns CDR1 SQVTM and CDR2 ANQGSEA. The CDR3 DNA is TGCAGCGCCCAGGGACAGAATAATTCACCCCTCCACTTT. This translates into CSAQGQNNSPLHF.

The sample holds a few counts of this clonotype. The chain has TRBV12-3 or TRBV12-4 and TRBJ2-5; 9 positions match TRBD1. Trimming took 6 bases from V and 5 from J; bases not matched to a gene: 10. The CDR3 consists of 15 residues. For the CDR3, the DNA is TGTGCCAGCAGAGCGACAGGGGGAGTAAGGGAGACCCAGTACTTC. It specifies CASRATGGVRETQYF.

This clonotype has at least ten counts. The chain uses TRBV6-5 and TRBJ1-1; D unresolved. The CDR3 has 13 amino acids. V dropped 1 base and J dropped 4 bases, with 7 bases sitting between them. The germline V gene encodes CDR1 MNHEY and CDR2 SVGAGI. The CDR3 spells CASSYLDPTEAFF. CDR3 DNA: TGTGCCAGCAGTTACTTGGATCCCACTGAAGCTTTCTTT.

This clonotype occurred many times. CDR3 amino acids: CASSFGTVSSGNTIYF. CDR3 coding DNA: TGCGCCAGCAGCTTCGGGACAGTGAGCTCTGGAAACACCATATATTTT. The chain carries TRBV5-1 and TRBJ1-3; 7 bases agree with TRBD1. This CDR3 is 16 amino acids long. The germline V gene encodes CDR1 SGHRS and CDR2 YFSETQ. Losses at the gene ends were 2 bases for V and 0 bases for J; bases not matched to a gene: 5.

Ten or more counts support this clonotype. V and J are TRBV28 and TRBJ2-3, with 11 bases fitting TRBD2. The CDR3 has 19 residues. From germline, CDR1 is MDHEN and CDR2 SYDVKM. The ends lost 4 bases at V and 0 bases at J; junction bases unmatched: 12. As DNA, the CDR3 is TGTGCCAGCAGTTCGCCGACTAGCGGGACGTTTAGTAGCACAGATACGCAGTATTTT. It specifies CASSSPTSGTFSSTDTQYF.

This clonotype appeared many times. The chain recombines TRBV4-2 with TRBJ1-1, with a tentative D call TRBD1 (6 bases). The CDR3 extends over 14 amino acids. V lost 2 bases and J 7 bases, leaving 14 bases between the germline ends. Germline loops: CDR1 LGHNA, CDR2 YNFKEQ. Written as DNA, the CDR3 is TGTGCCAGCAGCCAAAGCGGCAGGGGTTATGAAGCTTTCTTT. This translates into CASSQSGRGYEAFF.

In this sample, this clonotype turned up many times. The chain couples TRBV20-1 to TRBJ1-5, with 12 nucleotides matching TRBD1. Losses at the gene ends were 6 bases for V and 6 bases for J; bases not matched to a gene: 6. From germline, CDR1 is DFQATT and CDR2 SNEGSKA (reference sequence). The CDR3 spans 14 residues. CDR3 nucleotides: TGCAGTGCGCTCGGGACAGGGGGCACTCAGCCCCAGCATTTT. Protein product: CSALGTGGTQPQHF.

There are a few counts of this clonotype. This chain connects TRBV9 to TRBJ2-1; 7 bases agree with TRBD2. Germline trimming cut 0 bases from V and 7 bases from J; bases unmatched to any gene: 7. The CDR3 spans 15 residues. The germline gives CDR1 SGDLS, CDR2 YYNGEE. In DNA, the CDR3 is TGTGCCAGCAGCGTAGAAGTTGGGGGGGAGAATGAGCAGTTCTTC. It yields the protein CASSVEVGGENEQFF.

This clonotype has ten or more counts. The chain uses TRBV5-1 and TRBJ2-1; 11 bases line up with TRBD2. Trimming at V came to 0 bases and at J to 4 bases, leaving 0 bases not matched to a gene. The CDR3 is made up of 15 amino acids. Germline V gene lookup returns CDR1 SGHRS and CDR2 YFSETQ. The CDR3 is CASSLGLAGYNEQFF. DNA for the CDR3: TGCGCCAGCAGCTTGGGACTAGCGGGGTACAATGAGCAGTTCTTC.